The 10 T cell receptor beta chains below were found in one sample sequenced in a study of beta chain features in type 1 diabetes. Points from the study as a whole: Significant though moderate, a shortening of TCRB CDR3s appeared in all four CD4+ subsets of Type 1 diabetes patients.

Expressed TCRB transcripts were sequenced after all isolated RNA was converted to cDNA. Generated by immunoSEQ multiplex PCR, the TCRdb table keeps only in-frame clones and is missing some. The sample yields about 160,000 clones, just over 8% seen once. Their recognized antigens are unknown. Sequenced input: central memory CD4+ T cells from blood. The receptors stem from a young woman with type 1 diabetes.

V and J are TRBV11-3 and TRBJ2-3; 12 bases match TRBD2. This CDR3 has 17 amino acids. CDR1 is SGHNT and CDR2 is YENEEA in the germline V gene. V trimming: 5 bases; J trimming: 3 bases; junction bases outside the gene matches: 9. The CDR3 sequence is CASSTLAGGPLTDTQYF. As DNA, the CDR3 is TGTGCCAGCAGCACGCTAGCGGGAGGGCCGCTGACAGATACGCAGTATTTT.

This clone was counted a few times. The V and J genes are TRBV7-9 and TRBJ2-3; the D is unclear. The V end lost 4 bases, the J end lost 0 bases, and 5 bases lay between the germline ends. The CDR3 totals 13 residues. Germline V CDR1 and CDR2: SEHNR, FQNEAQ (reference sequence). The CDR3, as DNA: TGTGCCAGCAGCTGGCGGAGCACAGATACGCAGTATTTT. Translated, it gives CASSWRSTDTQYF.

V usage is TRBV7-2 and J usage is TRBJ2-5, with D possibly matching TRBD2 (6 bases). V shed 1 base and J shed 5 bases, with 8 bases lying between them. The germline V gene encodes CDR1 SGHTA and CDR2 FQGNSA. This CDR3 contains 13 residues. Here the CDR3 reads CASSLGLVETQYF. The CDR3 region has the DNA TGTGCCAGCAGCTTAGGACTAGTTGAGACCCAGTACTTC.

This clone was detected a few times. The CDR3 coding sequence is TGTGCCAGCGGGGCCCAAGAGACCCAGTACTTC. Translating gives CASGAQETQYF. The chain is built from TRBV10-3 and TRBJ2-5; perhaps TRBD2 as D (6 bases). Trimming pared 10 bases from V and 1 base from J, leaving 7 bases between. This CDR3 region has 11 residues. Germline CDR1 is ENHRY and CDR2 is SYGVKD.

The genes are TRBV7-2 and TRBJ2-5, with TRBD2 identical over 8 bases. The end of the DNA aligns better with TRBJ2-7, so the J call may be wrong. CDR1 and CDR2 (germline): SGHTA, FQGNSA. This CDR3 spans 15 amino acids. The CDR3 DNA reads TGTGCCAGCAGCTTTAACAGCGGGGGAATCTACGAGCAGTACTTC. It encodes CASSFNSGGIYEQYF.

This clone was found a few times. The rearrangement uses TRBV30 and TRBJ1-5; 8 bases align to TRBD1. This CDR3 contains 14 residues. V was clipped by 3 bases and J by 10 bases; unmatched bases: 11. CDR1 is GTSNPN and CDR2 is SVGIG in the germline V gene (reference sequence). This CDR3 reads CAWSMTGAKGPQHF. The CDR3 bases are TGTGCCTGGAGCATGACAGGGGCCAAGGGCCCCCAGCATTTT.

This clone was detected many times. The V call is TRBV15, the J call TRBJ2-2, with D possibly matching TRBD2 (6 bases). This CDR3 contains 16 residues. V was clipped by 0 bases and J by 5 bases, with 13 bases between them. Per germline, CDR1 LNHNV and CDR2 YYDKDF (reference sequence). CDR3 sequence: CATSRDPTAGTGELFF. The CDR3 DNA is TGTGCCACCAGCAGAGATCCGACCGCGGGGACCGGGGAGCTGTTTTTT.

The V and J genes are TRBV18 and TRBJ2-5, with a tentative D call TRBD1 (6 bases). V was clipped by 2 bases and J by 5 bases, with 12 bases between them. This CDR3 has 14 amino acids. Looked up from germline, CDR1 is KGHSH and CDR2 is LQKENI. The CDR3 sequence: CASSPNRVGETQYF. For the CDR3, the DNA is TGTGCCAGCTCACCAAACAGGGTTGGGGAGACCCAGTACTTC.

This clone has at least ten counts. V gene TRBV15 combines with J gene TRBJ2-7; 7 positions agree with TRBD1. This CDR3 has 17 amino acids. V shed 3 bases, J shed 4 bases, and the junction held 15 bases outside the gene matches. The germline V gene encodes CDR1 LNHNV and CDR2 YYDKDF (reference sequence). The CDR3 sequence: CATSRIGTRDRRYEQYF. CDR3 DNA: TGTGCCACCAGCAGGATAGGAACCCGGGACAGACGTTACGAGCAGTACTTC.

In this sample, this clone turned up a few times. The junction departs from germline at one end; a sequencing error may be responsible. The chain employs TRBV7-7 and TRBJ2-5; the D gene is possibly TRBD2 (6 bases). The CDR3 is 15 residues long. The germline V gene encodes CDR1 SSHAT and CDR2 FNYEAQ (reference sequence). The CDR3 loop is CASSLAARGSETQYF. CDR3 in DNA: TGTGCTAGCAGCTTAGCGGCCCGGGGTAGTGAGACCCAGTACTTC.